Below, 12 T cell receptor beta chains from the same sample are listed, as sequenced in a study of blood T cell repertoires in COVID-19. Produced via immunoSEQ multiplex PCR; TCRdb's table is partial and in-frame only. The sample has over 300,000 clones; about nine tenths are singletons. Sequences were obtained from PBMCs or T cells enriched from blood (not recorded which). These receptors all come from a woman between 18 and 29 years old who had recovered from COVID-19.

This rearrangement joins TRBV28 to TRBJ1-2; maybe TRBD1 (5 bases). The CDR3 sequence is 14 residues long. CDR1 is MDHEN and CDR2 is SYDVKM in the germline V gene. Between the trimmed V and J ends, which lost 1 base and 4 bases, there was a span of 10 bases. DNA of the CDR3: TGTGCCAGCAGTTTATCGGGACTAGTCTATGGCTACACCTTC. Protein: CASSLSGLVYGYTF.

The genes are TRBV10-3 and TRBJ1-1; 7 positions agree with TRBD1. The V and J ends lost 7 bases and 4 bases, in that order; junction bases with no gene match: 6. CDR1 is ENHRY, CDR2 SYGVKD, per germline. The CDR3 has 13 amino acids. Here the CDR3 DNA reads TGTGCCATCACCGACAGGGAGAGCACTGAAGCTTTCTTT. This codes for CAITDRESTEAFF.

Written as DNA, the CDR3 is TGTGCCAGCAGCCAGGGAATGGGGGGTTGGGTCAATGAGCAGTTCTTC. Its translation: CASSQGMGGWVNEQFF. This chain links TRBV3-1 (or the pseudogene TRBV3-2) with TRBJ2-1, with TRBD2 as a possible D gene (6 bases). The CDR3 runs 16 residues. Deletions cut 3 bases from V and 6 bases from J, with 18 bases between. Germline lookup yields CDR1 LGHDT and CDR2 YNNKEL (reference sequence).

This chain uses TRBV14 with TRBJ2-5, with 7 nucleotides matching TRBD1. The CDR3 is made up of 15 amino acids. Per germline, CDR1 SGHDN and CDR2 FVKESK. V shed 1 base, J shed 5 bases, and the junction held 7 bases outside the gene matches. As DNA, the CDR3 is TGTGCCAGCAGCCAAGGCCAGGGGGTCGGGGAGACCCAGTACTTC. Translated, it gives CASSQGQGVGETQYF.

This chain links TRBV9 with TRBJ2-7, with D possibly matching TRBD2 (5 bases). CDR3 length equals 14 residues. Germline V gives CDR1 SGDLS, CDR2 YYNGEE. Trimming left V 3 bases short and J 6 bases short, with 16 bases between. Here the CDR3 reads CASSARAQRSEQYF. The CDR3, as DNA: TGTGCCAGCAGCGCGAGGGCCCAGAGGTCCGAGCAGTACTTC.

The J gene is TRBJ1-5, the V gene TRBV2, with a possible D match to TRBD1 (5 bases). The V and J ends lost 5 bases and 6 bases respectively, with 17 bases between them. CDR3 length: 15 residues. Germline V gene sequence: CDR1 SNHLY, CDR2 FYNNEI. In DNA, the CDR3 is TGTGCCAGCAGTAGGAACCCCAAAAGGGGTCAGCCCCAGCATTTT. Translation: CASSRNPKRGQPQHF.

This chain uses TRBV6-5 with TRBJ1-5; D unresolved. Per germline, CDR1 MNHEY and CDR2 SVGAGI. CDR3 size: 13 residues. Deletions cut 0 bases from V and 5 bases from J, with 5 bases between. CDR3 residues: CASSYSSDQPQHF. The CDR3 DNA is TGTGCCAGCAGTTACTCTTCTGATCAGCCCCAGCATTTT.

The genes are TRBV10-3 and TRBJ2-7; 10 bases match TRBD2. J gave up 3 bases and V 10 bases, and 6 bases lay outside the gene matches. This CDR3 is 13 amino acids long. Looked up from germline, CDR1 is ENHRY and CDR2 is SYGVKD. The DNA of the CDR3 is TGTGCCACCATAGCGGGAGGCCACTACGAGCAGTACTTC. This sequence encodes CATIAGGHYEQYF.

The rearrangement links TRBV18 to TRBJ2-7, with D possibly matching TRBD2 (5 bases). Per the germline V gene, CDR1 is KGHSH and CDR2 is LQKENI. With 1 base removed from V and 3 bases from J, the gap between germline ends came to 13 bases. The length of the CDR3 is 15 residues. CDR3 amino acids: CASSPQAGGLYEQYF. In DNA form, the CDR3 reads TGTGCCAGCTCACCACAGGCCGGAGGTCTCTACGAGCAGTACTTC.

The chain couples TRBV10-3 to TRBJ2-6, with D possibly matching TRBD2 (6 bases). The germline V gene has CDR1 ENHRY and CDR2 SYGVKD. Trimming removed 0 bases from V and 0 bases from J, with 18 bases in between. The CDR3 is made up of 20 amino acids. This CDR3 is CAISESKSGGVDSGANVLTF. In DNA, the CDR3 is TGTGCCATCAGTGAGTCGAAGAGCGGCGGGGTCGACTCTGGGGCCAACGTCCTGACTTTC.

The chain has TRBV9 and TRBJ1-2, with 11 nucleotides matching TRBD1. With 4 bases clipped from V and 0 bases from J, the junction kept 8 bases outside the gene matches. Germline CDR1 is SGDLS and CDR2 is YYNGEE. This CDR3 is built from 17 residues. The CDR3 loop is CASSLLGTGGPNYGYTF. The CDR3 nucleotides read TGTGCCAGCAGCCTACTTGGGACAGGGGGACCTAACTATGGCTACACCTTC.

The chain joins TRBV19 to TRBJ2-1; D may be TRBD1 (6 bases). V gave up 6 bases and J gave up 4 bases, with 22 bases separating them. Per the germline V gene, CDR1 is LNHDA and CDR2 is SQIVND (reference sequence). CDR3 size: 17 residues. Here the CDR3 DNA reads TGTGCCAGTAGGAATCTTGAGGTGGGGGCTACTTACAATGAGCAGTTCTTC. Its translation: CASRNLEVGATYNEQFF.